The 27 T cell receptor beta chains listed next were all sequenced from one sample in a study of beta chain features in type 1 diabetes. The study's findings and limits: Shortening that was moderate but significant affected the TCRB CDR3s of Type 1 diabetes patients in all four CD4+ subsets.

Expressed TCRB transcripts were sequenced because the isolated RNA had all been reverse transcribed beforehand. Here immunoSEQ multiplex PCR was the method, and the copy in TCRdb shows in-frame clones only, minus some. The data contain hundreds of thousands of clones, approximately 15% of them seen just once; the ten biggest clones take up less than 0.02%. These receptors are not linked to any known antigen. The sequenced sample consisted of naive CD4+ T cells from blood. The receptors were sampled from a young man with type 1 diabetes.

This clone came up a few times. The rearrangement links TRBV5-1 to TRBJ2-5; D perhaps matches TRBD2 (5 bases). Trimming left V 0 bases short and J 2 bases short, with 11 bases between. CDR3 size: 15 residues. The V gene's germline CDR1 is SGHRS and CDR2 YFSETQ. The CDR3 DNA follows: TGCGCCAGCAGCTTGGTTACTAGTTGGCAAGAGACCCAGTACTTC. This codes for CASSLVTSWQETQYF.

This clone has just a few counts. CDR3 DNA sequence: TGTGCCAGCAGACGGCTGACAGGGGCCCATCAGCCCCAGCATTTT. Its translation: CASRRLTGAHQPQHF. V gene TRBV27 combines with J gene TRBJ1-5, with 8 bases that match TRBD1. This CDR3 spans 15 amino acids. V lost 6 bases, J lost 5 bases, and 9 bases stayed unmatched. CDR1 and CDR2 (germline): MNHEY, SMNVEV (reference sequence).

The J gene is TRBJ2-4, the V gene TRBV7-9; 10 bases map to TRBD1. V was pared by 6 bases and J by 7 bases, with 6 bases of the junction left unmatched. CDR3 length: 14 residues. Germline values: CDR1 SEHNR, CDR2 FQNEAQ (reference sequence). The CDR3 is CASSSDRGRNIQYF. The DNA of the CDR3 is TGTGCCAGCAGTTCTGACAGGGGGCGGAACATTCAGTACTTC. Full variable domain (outside the CDR3, taken from reference TRBV7-9 and TRBJ2-4): DTGVSQNPRHKITKRGQNVTFRCDPISEHNRLYWYRQTLGQGPEFLTYFQNEAQLEKSRLLSDRFSAERPKGSFSTLEIQRTEQGDSAMYLCASSSDRGRNIQYFGAGTRLSVL.

The chain has TRBV18 and TRBJ2-7, with D tentatively TRBD1 (6 bases). Trimming removed 5 bases at V and 5 bases at J, with 13 bases between. CDR1 and CDR2 (germline): KGHSH, LQKENI. CDR3 size: 13 residues. CDR3 DNA sequence: TGTGCCAGCTCAGGGGTAGGGGGAAACGAGCAGTACTTC. Translation gives CASSGVGGNEQYF.

The chain uses TRBV29-1 and TRBJ1-6, with TRBD1 matching 7 bases. With V trimmed by 3 bases and J by 9 bases, 20 bases remained unmatched. CDR1 and CDR2 from the germline V gene are SQVTM and ANQGSEA. The length of the CDR3 is 18 residues. Here the CDR3 reads CSVDHWGDRVNPISPLHF. DNA of the CDR3: TGCAGCGTTGACCACTGGGGGGACAGAGTAAATCCTATTTCACCCCTCCACTTT.

The V gene is TRBV5-1, the J gene TRBJ2-5; D uncertain. Germline CDR1 reads SGHRS; CDR2 reads YFSETQ. V was pared by 0 bases and J by 2 bases, with 5 bases between. The CDR3 spans 13 residues. The CDR3 loop is CASSLAPQETQYF. The CDR3, as DNA: TGCGCCAGCAGCTTGGCTCCTCAAGAGACCCAGTACTTC.

This rearrangement joins TRBV18 to TRBJ1-3; no reliable D call. Germline CDR1 KGHSH, CDR2 LQKENI. The length of the CDR3 is 17 residues. V shed 3 bases and J shed 0 bases, with 15 bases lying between them. CDR3: CASSPNVEGTSGNTIYF. DNA for the CDR3: TGTGCCAGCTCACCGAACGTAGAGGGAACCTCTGGAAACACCATATATTTT. Full variable domain (outside the CDR3, taken from reference TRBV18 and TRBJ1-3): NAGVMQNPRHLVRRRGQEARLRCSPMKGHSHVYWYRQLPEEGLKFMVYLQKENIIDESGMPKERFSAEFPKEGPSILRIQQVVRGDSAAYFCASSPNVEGTSGNTIYFGEGSWLTVV.

The rearrangement joins TRBV5-6 to TRBJ2-5, with unresolved D. The CDR3 is 14 residues long. Deletions cut 0 bases from V and 1 base from J, with 7 bases between. Germline lookup yields CDR1 SGHDT and CDR2 YYEEEE. CDR3 DNA: TGTGCCAGCAGCTTGGCTGGCTCCCAAGAGACCCAGTACTTC. It encodes CASSLAGSQETQYF. Full variable domain (outside the CDR3, taken from reference TRBV5-6 and TRBJ2-5): DAGVTQSPTHLIKTRGQQVTLRCSPKSGHDTVSWYQQALGQGPQFIFQYYEEEERQRGNFPDRFSGHQFPNYSSELNVNALLLGDSALYLCASSLAGSQETQYFGPGTRLLVL.

This rearrangement joins TRBV30 to TRBJ2-7, with TRBD1 matching over 9 bases. The CDR3 is 14 residues long. In germline, CDR1 is GTSNPN, CDR2 SVGIG (reference sequence). V lost 3 bases, J lost 5 bases, and 8 bases stayed unmatched. This CDR3 is CAWRSGQGLDEQYF. The CDR3 region has the DNA TGTGCCTGGAGATCGGGACAGGGACTCGACGAGCAGTACTTC.

The chain recombines TRBV2 with TRBJ2-7; the D is unclear. The CDR3 contains 13 residues. Germline V gene data show CDR1 as SNHLY and CDR2 as FYNNEI. The ends were cut back, 5 bases at V and 2 bases at J, with 10 bases in the middle. The CDR3 region has the DNA TGTGCCAGCAGTACGGTCTTTACCTACGAGCAGTACTTC. This sequence encodes CASSTVFTYEQYF.

The chain couples TRBV5-1 to TRBJ2-5; D possibly corresponds to TRBD1 (6 bases). This CDR3 spans 13 amino acids. Germline V gives CDR1 SGHRS, CDR2 YFSETQ. The V gene lost 2 bases and the J gene lost 5 bases, with 10 bases spanning the gap. CDR3 amino acids: CASSFGTLETQYF. For the CDR3, the DNA is TGCGCCAGCAGCTTCGGGACACTGGAGACCCAGTACTTC.

The chain recombines TRBV7-2 with TRBJ2-1; tentative D call: TRBD2 (5 bases). From germline, CDR1 is SGHTA and CDR2 FQGNSA. Trimming removed 2 bases at V and 10 bases at J, with 6 bases between. The CDR3 extends over 11 amino acids. The CDR3 DNA follows: TGTGCCAGCAGCTTACGACTAGAGCAGTTCTTC. As protein: CASSLRLEQFF. The full variable domain, rest sourced from reference TRBV7-2 and TRBJ2-1, is GAGVSQSPSNKVTEKGKDVELRCDPISGHTALYWYRQSLGQGLEFLIYFQGNSAPDKSGLPSDRFSAERTGGSVSTLTIQRTQQEDSAVYLCASSLRLEQFFGPGTRLTVL.

This clone was detected a few times. The same CDR3 also results from other DNA sequences found in this sample. The chain links TRBV28 to TRBJ2-7, with D possibly being TRBD1 (6 bases). Per the germline V gene, CDR1 is MDHEN and CDR2 is SYDVKM. The CDR3 is made up of 13 amino acids. Trimming cost V 4 bases and J 2 bases, with 9 bases left between them. CDR3 nucleotide sequence: TGTGCCAGCAGTTCGGGACAAACCTACGAGCAGTACTTC. As protein: CASSSGQTYEQYF.

This clone has more than one count but fewer than ten. The CDR3 DNA reads as TGTGCCAGCAGCTCCTCTGGGAGGGATGGCTACACCTTC. It encodes CASSSSGRDGYTF. This sequence joins TRBV11-2 and TRBJ1-2; D gene unclear. The germline V and J ends were trimmed by 4 bases and 6 bases, with 12 bases remaining between them. The germline V gene encodes CDR1 SGHAT and CDR2 FQNNGV. This CDR3 is 13 amino acids long.

This clone was counted between two and nine times. V and J are TRBV5-4 and TRBJ2-2; TRBD1 aligns across 8 bases. With V trimmed by 4 bases and J by 2 bases, 7 bases remained unmatched. Germline V gene sequence: CDR1 SGHNT, CDR2 YYREEE (reference sequence). This CDR3 is built from 16 residues. CDR3 sequence: CASSPIGTGNTGELFF. For the CDR3, the DNA is TGTGCCAGCAGCCCAATTGGGACAGGCAACACCGGGGAGCTGTTTTTT.

The chain combines TRBV29-1 with TRBJ1-2; D may be TRBD1 (6 bases). The CDR3 has 13 amino acids. Trimming stripped 2 bases from V and 4 bases from J, with 11 bases between. Looked up from germline, CDR1 is SQVTM and CDR2 is ANQGSEA. CDR3 sequence reads: CSVEYRDGYGYTF. The CDR3 DNA sequence: TGCAGCGTTGAATACAGGGATGGCTATGGCTACACCTTC.

V usage is TRBV5-4 and J usage is TRBJ2-3, with 8 bases aligning to TRBD2. Germline V gene lookup returns CDR1 SGHNT and CDR2 YYREEE (reference sequence). The CDR3 is 14 residues long. The ends lost 5 bases at V and 4 bases at J; junction bases unmatched: 6. The CDR3, as DNA: TGTGCCAGCAGAACGGGAGGGCCATCAGATACGCAGTATTTT. It specifies CASRTGGPSDTQYF.

The rearrangement uses TRBV5-1 and TRBJ2-2; D perhaps matches TRBD2 (6 bases). The CDR3 has 14 amino acids. Trimming took 2 bases from V and 4 from J, leaving 9 bases between them. Per germline, CDR1 SGHRS and CDR2 YFSETQ. The CDR3 spells CASSFGGSTGELFF. CDR3 bases: TGCGCCAGCAGCTTCGGGGGTAGCACCGGGGAGCTGTTTTTT. Looking up the rest from reference TRBV5-1 and TRBJ2-2 gives the full variable domain: KAGVTQTPRYLIKTRGQQVTLSCSPISGHRSVSWYQQTPGQGLQFLFEYFSETQRNKGNFPGRFSGRQFSNSRSEMNVSTLELGDSALYLCASSFGGSTGELFFGEGSRLTVL.

The chain combines TRBV29-1 with TRBJ1-4; perhaps TRBD1 as D (5 bases). Germline loops: CDR1 SQVTM, CDR2 ANQGSEA. The CDR3 is made up of 16 amino acids. Trimming left V 4 bases short and J 5 bases short, with 20 bases between. Here the CDR3 DNA reads TGCAGCGTTGGATCCTCACGTGACAGTCCGAATGAAAAACTGTTTTTT. The encoded protein is CSVGSSRDSPNEKLFF.

The chain uses TRBV7-2 and TRBJ2-5, with D tentatively TRBD1 (5 bases). The germline V and J ends were trimmed by 6 bases and 2 bases, with 10 bases remaining between them. There are 13 residues in the CDR3. Germline V CDR1 and CDR2: SGHTA, FQGNSA. This CDR3 is CASRRTPQETQYF. CDR3 coding DNA: TGTGCCAGCAGAAGGACACCACAAGAGACCCAGTACTTC.

The chain joins TRBV7-9 to TRBJ1-1; no clear D. The CDR3 extends over 13 amino acids. CDR1 is SEHNR and CDR2 is FQNEAQ in the germline V gene (reference sequence). V dropped 1 base and J dropped 11 bases, with 14 bases sitting between them. In DNA form, the CDR3 reads TGTGCCAGCAGCTTAGGTATCTCGGGGAAGGCTTTCTTT. It codes for CASSLGISGKAFF.

The V call is TRBV9, the J call TRBJ2-3, with D maybe TRBD2 (5 bases). The CDR3 has 13 residues. Germline CDR1 SGDLS, CDR2 YYNGEE. The germline V and J ends were trimmed by 0 bases and 6 bases, with 8 bases remaining between them. The CDR3 DNA is TGTGCCAGCAGCGTAGCTCCGGGGGATACGCAGTATTTT. Encoded protein: CASSVAPGDTQYF.

This chain connects TRBV7-2 to TRBJ2-5; 9 bases are a match to TRBD2. The CDR3 has 16 residues. Unmatched junction bases numbered 11, after V lost 5 bases and J lost 4 bases. CDR1 and CDR2 (germline): SGHTA, FQGNSA. CDR3 sequence: CASSHSGGALRETQYF. CDR3 coding DNA: TGTGCCAGCAGCCATAGCGGGGGCGCCCTCCGAGAGACCCAGTACTTC.

The chain employs TRBV6-4 and TRBJ2-5; 7 nucleotides align to TRBD2. CDR1 and CDR2 (germline): MRHNA, SNTAGT. V was pared by 5 bases and J by 3 bases, with 3 bases of the junction left unmatched. This CDR3 spans 13 amino acids. The CDR3: CASSPGLEETQYF. The CDR3 nucleotides read TGTGCCAGCAGTCCAGGACTAGAAGAGACCCAGTACTTC.

The chain is built from TRBV28 and TRBJ2-3; 11 nucleotides agree with TRBD2. The CDR3 covers 17 residues. The V gene's germline CDR1 is MDHEN and CDR2 SYDVKM. Trimming at V came to 5 bases and at J to 1 base, leaving 8 bases not matched to a gene. As DNA, the CDR3 is TGTGCCAGCAGTACACCGGGACTAGCGGTCGGCACAGATACGCAGTATTTT. It is translated as CASSTPGLAVGTDTQYF.

This clone was observed a handful of times. Other DNA sequences within the sample encode an identical CDR3. The chain combines TRBV28 with TRBJ1-2, with D unclear. There are 11 residues in the CDR3. V was trimmed by 6 bases and J by 2 bases, leaving 4 bases between them. From germline, CDR1 is MDHEN and CDR2 SYDVKM. The CDR3 loop reads CASSLNYGYTF. In DNA, the CDR3 is TGTGCCAGCAGCCTCAACTATGGCTACACCTTC.

The V and J genes are TRBV7-2 and TRBJ1-4; 7 nucleotides agree with TRBD1. Per germline, CDR1 SGHTA and CDR2 FQGNSA. V was pared by 3 bases and J by 3 bases, with 1 base of the junction left unmatched. This CDR3 contains 14 residues. This chain's CDR3 is CASSLGQSNEKLFF. As DNA, the CDR3 is TGTGCCAGCAGCTTGGGACAGTCTAATGAAAAACTGTTTTTT.